This TCR beta chain was recovered during a study of T-cell reconstitution after alpha-beta-depleted transplantation in children. Unique molecular identifiers were used to barcode this TCRbeta library. Each CDR3 protein is one row after TCRdb ran MiXCR on the PCR reads. Of about 460,000 distinct CDR3 sequences in the sample, about 10% were seen once. Regarding this clonotype: The antigen remains undetermined.

The germline CDR1 and CDR2 sequences are LGHDT and YNNKEL (reference sequence). V was trimmed by 1 base and J by 10 bases, leaving 11 bases between them. This CDR3 region has 13 residues. Findings of the study overall: Recipient T cells and thymic progenitors that survived were the source of the high TCRbeta diversity seen at day 60 in some patients.

V gene TRBV3-1 combines with J gene TRBJ2-4; D is undetermined. The sequence came from a female patient younger than 10 who had a stem cell transplant for aplastic anemia, so the T cells may come from the graft donor. The source was PBMCs, mostly from graft donor cells, collected 180 days after TCRalphabeta/CD19-depleted stem cell transplant. The CDR3 DNA reads TGTGCCAGCAGCCAAGCTTCCCTAGGTATTCAGTACTTC. Amino acid sequence: CASSQASLGIQYF.